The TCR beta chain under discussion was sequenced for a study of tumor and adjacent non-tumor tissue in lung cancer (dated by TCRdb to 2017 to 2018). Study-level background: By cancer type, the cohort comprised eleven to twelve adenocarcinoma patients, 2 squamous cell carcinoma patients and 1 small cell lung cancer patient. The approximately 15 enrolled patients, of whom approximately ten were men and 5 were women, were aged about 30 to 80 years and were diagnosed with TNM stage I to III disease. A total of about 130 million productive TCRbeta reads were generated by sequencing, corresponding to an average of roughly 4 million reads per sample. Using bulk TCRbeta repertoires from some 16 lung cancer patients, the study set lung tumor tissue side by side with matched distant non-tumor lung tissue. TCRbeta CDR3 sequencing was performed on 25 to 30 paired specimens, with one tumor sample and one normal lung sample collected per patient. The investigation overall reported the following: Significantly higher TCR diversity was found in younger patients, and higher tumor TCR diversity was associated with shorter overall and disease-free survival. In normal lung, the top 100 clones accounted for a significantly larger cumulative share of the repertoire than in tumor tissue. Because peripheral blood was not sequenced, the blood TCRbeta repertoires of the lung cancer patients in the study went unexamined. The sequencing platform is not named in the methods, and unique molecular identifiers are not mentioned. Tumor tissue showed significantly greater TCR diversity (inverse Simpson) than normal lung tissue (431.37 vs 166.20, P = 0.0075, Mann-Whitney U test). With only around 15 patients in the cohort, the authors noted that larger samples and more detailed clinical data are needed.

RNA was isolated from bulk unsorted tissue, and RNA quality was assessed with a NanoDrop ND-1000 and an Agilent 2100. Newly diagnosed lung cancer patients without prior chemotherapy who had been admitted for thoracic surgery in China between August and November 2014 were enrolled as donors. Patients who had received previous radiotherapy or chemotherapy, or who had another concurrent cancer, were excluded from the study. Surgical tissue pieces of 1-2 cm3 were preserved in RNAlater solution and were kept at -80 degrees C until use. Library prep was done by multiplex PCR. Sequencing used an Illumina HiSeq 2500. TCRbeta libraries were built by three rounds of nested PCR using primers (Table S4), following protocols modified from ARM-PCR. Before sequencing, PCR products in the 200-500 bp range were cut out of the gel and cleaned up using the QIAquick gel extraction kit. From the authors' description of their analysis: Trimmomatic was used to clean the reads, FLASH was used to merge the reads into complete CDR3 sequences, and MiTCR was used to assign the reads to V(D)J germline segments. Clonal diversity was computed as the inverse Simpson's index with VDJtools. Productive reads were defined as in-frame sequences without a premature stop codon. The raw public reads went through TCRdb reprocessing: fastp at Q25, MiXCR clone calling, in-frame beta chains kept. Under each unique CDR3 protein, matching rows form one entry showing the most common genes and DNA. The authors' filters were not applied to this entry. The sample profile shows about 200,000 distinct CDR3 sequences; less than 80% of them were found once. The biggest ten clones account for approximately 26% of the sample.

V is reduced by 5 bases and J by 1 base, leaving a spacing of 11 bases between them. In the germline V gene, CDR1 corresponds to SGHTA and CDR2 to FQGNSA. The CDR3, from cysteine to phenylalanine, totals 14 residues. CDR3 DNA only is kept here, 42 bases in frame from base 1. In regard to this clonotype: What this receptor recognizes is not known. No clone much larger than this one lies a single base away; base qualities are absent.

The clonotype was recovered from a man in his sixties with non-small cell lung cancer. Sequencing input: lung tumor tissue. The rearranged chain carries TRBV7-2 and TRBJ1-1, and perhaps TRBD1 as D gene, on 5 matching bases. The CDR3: CASSHGHQNTEAFF. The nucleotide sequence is TGTGCCAGCAGCCACGGACACCAGAACACTGAAGCTTTCTTT.